This TCR beta chain derives from a study of blood T cell repertoires in COVID-19. The V and J ends lost 7 bases and 5 bases, in that order; junction bases with no gene match: 12. The CDR3 is 16 amino acids. Germline CDR1 reads SNHLY; CDR2 reads FYNNEI. Data came from immunoSEQ multiplex PCR; TCRdb stores just in-frame clones and leaves some out. The data hold about 400,000 clones, with 88% observed a single time. Living in about 25 US areas, the participants were between roughly 18 and 90 years of age. The TCR originated in a woman aged 40 to 50 with acute COVID-19. Sequenced: PBMCs or T cells enriched from blood (not recorded which). This chain uses TRBV2 with TRBJ2-5; 11 positions match TRBD2. CDR3 sequence: CASKTRTSGGWETQYF. CDR3 nucleotide sequence: TGTGCCAGCAAGACTAGAACTAGCGGGGGCTGGGAGACCCAGTACTTC.